The 12 T cell receptor beta chains presented below share a single source sample, sequenced in a study of T cell responses to AZD1222 COVID-19 vaccine. Assay used: immunoSEQ multiplex PCR; TCRdb lists only in-frame clones, some missing. This table holds approximately 96,000 clones, 85% to 90% found once. The input for sequencing was peripheral blood, taken 28 days after the second AZD1222 dose. These receptors originate from an adult who received the AZD1222 COVID-19 vaccine.

In its sample, this clone was seen a few times. The rearrangement links TRBV18 to TRBJ2-1; 8 bases agree with TRBD1. The CDR3 loop spans 16 amino acids. Germline CDR1 reads KGHSH; CDR2 reads LQKENI. V shed 3 bases and J 6 bases; nucleotides not matched to a gene: 10. The CDR3 DNA reads TGTGCCAGCTCACCCCCCGGGACAGGAGGTTCCAATGAGCAGTTCTTC. This gives the protein CASSPPGTGGSNEQFF.

The V call is TRBV27, the J call TRBJ1-6; no definite D call. This CDR3 contains 17 residues. The germline V and J ends were trimmed by 3 bases and 0 bases, with 12 bases remaining between them. Germline loops: CDR1 MNHEY, CDR2 SMNVEV (reference sequence). CDR3 sequence (DNA): TGTGCCAGCAGTTTCAGCCCAACGAGCTCCTATAATTCACCCCTCCACTTT. Protein sequence: CASSFSPTSSYNSPLHF.

This clone occurred a few times. In the same sample, other DNA sequences code for this CDR3. The chain has TRBV3-1 (or the pseudogene TRBV3-2) and TRBJ1-4, with D uncertain. The CDR3 totals 13 residues. Germline V CDR1 and CDR2: LGHDT, YNNKEL (reference sequence). V lost 1 base and J lost 8, with 8 bases in between. CDR3 bases: TGTGCCAGCAGCCAAGGCAACGGGGAAAAACTGTTTTTT. Amino acid sequence: CASSQGNGEKLFF.

This clone was detected a few times. The chain employs TRBV28 and TRBJ2-7, with D uncertain. With 7 bases removed from V and 1 base from J, the gap between germline ends came to 5 bases. The CDR3 extends over 11 amino acids. Germline V CDR1 and CDR2: MDHEN, SYDVKM. This chain's CDR3 is CASTRSYEQYF. In nucleotides, the CDR3 is TGTGCCAGCACCCGATCCTACGAGCAGTACTTC.

The gene calls are TRBV7-8 and TRBJ1-6, with 9 bases matching TRBD1. The CDR3 has 17 amino acids. Per germline, CDR1 SGHVS and CDR2 FQNEAQ. The J segment lost 2 bases and the V segment lost 0 bases, leaving 2 bases of the junction unmatched. CDR3 in DNA: TGTGCCAGCAGCTTAGCGGGACAGGGACCCTATAATTCACCCCTCCACTTT. Its protein product is CASSLAGQGPYNSPLHF. Using reference TRBV7-8 and TRBJ1-6 for the parts outside the CDR3, the full variable domain is GAGVSQSPRYKVAKRGQDVALRCDPISGHVSLFWYQQALGQGPEFLTYFQNEAQLDKSGLPSDRFFAERPEGSVSTLKIQRTQQEDSAVYLCASSLAGQGPYNSPLHFGNGTRLTVT.

This chain joins TRBV27 and TRBJ2-7; TRBD1 aligns across 8 bases. This CDR3 region has 14 residues. Unmatched junction bases numbered 10, after V lost 8 bases and J lost 4 bases. Looked up from germline, CDR1 is MNHEY and CDR2 is SMNVEV (reference sequence). CDR3 sequence: CASGWTGRFYEQYF. Here the CDR3 DNA reads TGTGCCAGCGGATGGACAGGGCGTTTTTACGAGCAGTACTTC.

The chain has TRBV7-9 and TRBJ1-2; a weak D match, TRBD1 (6 bases). V lost 1 base and J 0 bases, leaving 6 bases between the germline ends. The CDR3 is made up of 14 amino acids. In germline, CDR1 is SEHNR, CDR2 FQNEAQ (reference sequence). This CDR3 is CASSLGTANYGYTF. CDR3 bases: TGTGCCAGCAGCTTAGGGACAGCTAACTATGGCTACACCTTC.

J is TRBJ2-2 and V is TRBV29-1; weak D call: TRBD2 (7 bases). The CDR3 runs to 14 residues. Trimming left V 6 bases short and J 6 bases short, with 17 bases between. CDR1 and CDR2 from the germline V gene are SQVTM and ANQGSEA. The CDR3 nucleotides read TGCAGCGTGCGGGGGACACGGGCGGCCGGGGAGCTGTTTTTT. This encodes CSVRGTRAAGELFF.

The CDR3 DNA is TGTGCCAGCAGTCTTCAGGTCTCCTACGAGCAGTACTTC. Translating gives CASSLQVSYEQYF. V gene TRBV27 combines with J gene TRBJ2-7, with D hard to call. V dropped 5 bases and J dropped 0 bases, with 8 bases sitting between them. The length of the CDR3 is 13 residues. Germline V gene lookup returns CDR1 MNHEY and CDR2 SMNVEV (reference sequence).

This clone was detected a few times. The chain recombines TRBV27 with TRBJ1-5; TRBD1 matches at 11 bases. The CDR3 is 15 residues long. Germline CDR1 MNHEY, CDR2 SMNVEV (reference sequence). J lost 7 bases, V lost 5 bases, and 7 bases had no gene match. The CDR3 region is CASSPWTGGGQPQHF. The DNA for the CDR3 is TGTGCCAGCAGTCCCTGGACAGGGGGCGGGCAGCCCCAGCATTTT.

V gene TRBV6-5 combines with J gene TRBJ1-2; D remains ambiguous. V dropped 5 bases and J dropped 4 bases, with 8 bases sitting between them. Germline V gives CDR1 MNHEY, CDR2 SVGAGI. There are 12 residues in the CDR3. This chain's CDR3 is CASSPGSYGYTF. DNA for the CDR3: TGTGCCAGCAGTCCCGGGAGCTATGGCTACACCTTC.

The chain employs TRBV27 and TRBJ2-1; D may be TRBD1 or TRBD2 (5 bases each). This CDR3 has 16 amino acids. Germline V gene sequence: CDR1 MNHEY, CDR2 SMNVEV (reference sequence). Trimming shortened V by 2 bases and J by 8 bases, and 19 bases separated the two germline ends. The chain's CDR3 is CASSLDGDPFGDEQFF. The CDR3 DNA is TGTGCCAGCAGTTTAGATGGGGACCCCTTTGGGGATGAGCAGTTCTTC.